Ten or more counts support the clone carrying this T cell receptor (beta chain). Its antigen is as yet unknown. TCRdb re-analysed the RT-PCR reads in MiXCR, keeping a single row per CDR3 protein. This sample yields approximately 520,000 distinct CDR3 sequences, of which about 25% are seen a single time; approximately 2% belongs to the top ten. The record originates from a study of response to subunit inactivated influenza vaccine. Study-level findings and limits: Each seasonal influenza vaccination, the authors suggested, recruits few new T cells.

The germline V gene has CDR1 LGHNA and CDR2 YNFKEQ. V dropped 4 bases and J dropped 3; count of bases not matched to a gene: 4. CDR3 size: 15 residues. Sequencing was performed on CD4+ T cells sorted from PBMCs, taken less than 6 days after vaccination. The clonotype comes from a man aged 45-65 years who received an inactivated influenza vaccine. The chain links TRBV4-2 to TRBJ2-1; 9 bases align to TRBD1. CDR3 DNA: TGTGCCAGCAGCCCGGGACAGGGCTACTACAATGAGCAGTTCTTC. Translating gives CASSPGQGYYNEQFF.